One and the same sample provided the 22 T cell receptor beta chains below, sequenced in a study of Ad26.COV2.S vaccination and SARS-CoV-2 variants. The data were produced by immunoSEQ multiplex PCR, yet TCRdb's version contains in-frame clones alone and is incomplete. Counted here are 300,000 to 400,000 clones, roughly nine tenths occurring once; the ten biggest clones make up about 3.8%. Sequencing used peripheral blood, obtained after recovery from COVID-19. The receptors come from a human donor who had recovered from COVID-19.

V is TRBV6-5 and J is TRBJ2-7; no clear D. The CDR3 loop spans 12 amino acids. V dropped 4 bases and J dropped 2 bases, with 6 bases sitting between them. The germline gives CDR1 MNHEY, CDR2 SVGAGI. The CDR3 DNA reads as TGTGCCAGCAGTTCTGACACCTACGAGCAGTACTTC. It specifies CASSSDTYEQYF.

The rearrangement links TRBV10-2 to TRBJ1-1; weak D call: TRBD1 (5 bases). V was clipped by 2 bases and J by 4 bases, with 8 bases between them. The CDR3 consists of 13 residues. Germline CDR1 is WSHSY and CDR2 is SAAADI. The CDR3 loop is CASSEQGLTEAFF. CDR3 nucleotide sequence: TGCGCCAGCAGTGAGCAGGGCCTCACTGAAGCTTTCTTT.

The V and J genes are TRBV19 and TRBJ2-3, with TRBD2 identical over 14 bases. Germline V gene data show CDR1 as LNHDA and CDR2 as SQIVND (reference sequence). V lost 7 bases and J lost 2; bases outside the gene matches: 8. The CDR3 sequence is 17 residues long. The CDR3 protein is CASTPGLAGVTTDTQYF. The CDR3 DNA reads as TGTGCCAGTACTCCGGGACTAGCGGGAGTCACCACAGATACGCAGTATTTT.

The V and J genes are TRBV5-5 and TRBJ1-2; D gene unclear. This CDR3 is 15 amino acids long. Germline V lookup: CDR1 SGHKS, CDR2 YYEKEE (reference sequence). V lost 0 bases and J lost 6, with 15 bases in between. For the CDR3, the DNA is TGTGCCAGCAGCTTGGAGATCAGGCTCGGGCATGGCTACACCTTC. This gives the protein CASSLEIRLGHGYTF.

On this clone itself: The identical CDR3 is also encoded by other nucleotide sequences in the sample. The V and J genes are TRBV6-5 and TRBJ2-7; TRBD2 is a possible D gene (6 bases). Germline assignment: CDR1 MNHEY and CDR2 SVGAGI. With 2 bases removed from V and 0 bases from J, the gap between germline ends came to 8 bases. The CDR3 length is 14 residues. This chain's CDR3 is CASSYGRGSYEQYF. As DNA, the CDR3 is TGTGCCAGCAGTTACGGGCGGGGCTCCTACGAGCAGTACTTC.

This chain joins TRBV10-2 and TRBJ1-1; 10 nucleotides line up with TRBD1. This CDR3 has 12 residues. V lost 6 bases, J lost 7 bases, and 2 bases stayed unmatched. Germline V gene sequence: CDR1 WSHSY, CDR2 SAAADI. The CDR3 reads CASRDRGHEAFF. CDR3 DNA: TGCGCCAGCAGAGACAGGGGGCATGAAGCTTTCTTT.

This chain connects TRBV19 to TRBJ1-6, with a possible D match to TRBD1 (6 bases). Trimming took 6 bases from V and 7 from J, leaving 16 bases between them. Germline V CDR1 and CDR2: LNHDA, SQIVND (reference sequence). The CDR3 length is 15 residues. As DNA, the CDR3 is TGTGCCAGTAGCCCAAATGGACAGAGCAATTCACCCCTCCACTTT. This translates into CASSPNGQSNSPLHF.

This clone was counted once. The chain has TRBV11-2 and TRBJ2-7; 7 nucleotides line up with TRBD1. The CDR3 is 15 amino acids. The trim removed 1 base at V and 7 bases at J, leaving 10 bases unmatched. Germline V gives CDR1 SGHAT, CDR2 FQNNGV. The CDR3 coding sequence is TGTGCCAGCAGCTTAGTGACAGGGCCTGGGGAGGAGCAGTACTTC. Translating gives CASSLVTGPGEEQYF.

V usage is TRBV27 and J usage is TRBJ2-1, with a possible D match to TRBD2 (5 bases). The CDR3 extends over 16 amino acids. CDR1 and CDR2 (germline): MNHEY, SMNVEV (reference sequence). V lost 1 base and J 6 bases, leaving 16 bases between the germline ends. The CDR3 DNA reads TGTGCCAGCAGTTTATTCTGGGGAGACCTGGGCAATGAGCAGTTCTTC. Translating it yields CASSLFWGDLGNEQFF.

The chain has TRBV11-3 and TRBJ2-3; D is perhaps TRBD1 (5 bases). Germline CDR1 is SGHNT and CDR2 is YENEEA. V lost 0 bases to trimming and J lost 2 bases, with 9 bases between them. The CDR3 spans 15 residues. CDR3 residues: CASSLDPTDTDTQYF. The CDR3 nucleotides are TGTGCCAGCAGCTTAGACCCGACAGACACAGATACGCAGTATTTT.

The V gene is TRBV7-9, the J gene TRBJ2-1, with 11 bases identical to TRBD2. Trimming took 6 bases from V and 2 from J; bases not matched to a gene: 6. This CDR3 is built from 16 residues. The germline V gene encodes CDR1 SEHNR and CDR2 FQNEAQ (reference sequence). The DNA of the CDR3 is TGTGCCAGCAGACCTCTAGCGGGGGGCACCTACAATGAGCAGTTCTTC. Translated: CASRPLAGGTYNEQFF.

The V gene is TRBV7-9, the J gene TRBJ1-2, with D hard to call. The V and J ends lost 1 base and 4 bases respectively, with 13 bases between them. The CDR3 contains 15 residues. Germline V lookup: CDR1 SEHNR, CDR2 FQNEAQ (reference sequence). As DNA, the CDR3 is TGTGCCAGCAGCTTAGGGGAGGGATCCCTCTATGGCTACACCTTC. Protein product: CASSLGEGSLYGYTF.

J is TRBJ2-2 and V is TRBV9; D not certain. Germline V gives CDR1 SGDLS, CDR2 YYNGEE. V shed 4 bases and J shed 5 bases, with 6 bases lying between them. This CDR3 is built from 12 residues. The CDR3 here is CASSSPTGELFF. Here the CDR3 DNA reads TGTGCCAGCAGCTCCCCAACCGGGGAGCTGTTTTTT. The complete variable domain, with remaining parts taken from reference TRBV9 and TRBJ2-2, reads DSGVTQTPKHLITATGQRVTLRCSPRSGDLSVYWYQQSLDQGLQFLIQYYNGEERAKGNILERFSAQQFPDLHSELNLSSLELGDSALYFCASSSPTGELFFGEGSRLTVL.

The chain employs TRBV3-1 (or the pseudogene TRBV3-2) and TRBJ1-2, with D perhaps TRBD1 (5 bases). Trimming stripped 0 bases from V and 7 bases from J, with 9 bases between. CDR3 length: 13 residues. Germline V gene data show CDR1 as LGHDT and CDR2 as YNNKEL (reference sequence). The CDR3 spells CASSQDRAGGYTF. CDR3 in DNA: TGTGCCAGCAGCCAAGACAGGGCTGGTGGCTACACCTTC.

Note on this clone: The sample has other DNA sequences that encode this CDR3 too. This chain links TRBV6-5 with TRBJ2-3; 13 nucleotides match TRBD2. Germline V gene sequence: CDR1 MNHEY, CDR2 SVGAGI. This CDR3 contains 14 residues. With V trimmed by 5 bases and J by 5 bases, 1 base remained unmatched. CDR3 DNA sequence: TGTGCCAGCAGTAGACTAGCGGGGGGAGATACGCAGTATTTT. Translating gives CASSRLAGGDTQYF.

V gene TRBV10-1 combines with J gene TRBJ1-3; D is uncertain. Germline CDR1 is WNHNN and CDR2 is SYGVQD (reference sequence). The germline V and J ends were trimmed by 5 bases and 0 bases, with 5 bases remaining between them. The CDR3 extends over 13 amino acids. In DNA form, the CDR3 reads TGCGCCAGCAGTCAGAGCTCTGGAAACACCATATATTTT. It translates to CASSQSSGNTIYF.

The CDR3 loop is CASRTRVRGTEAFF. CDR3 nucleotide sequence: TGTGCCAGCAGGACCAGGGTAAGGGGCACTGAAGCTTTCTTT. V and J are TRBV6-5 and TRBJ1-1; D is possibly TRBD1 (5 bases). In germline, CDR1 is MNHEY, CDR2 SVGAGI. V was clipped by 6 bases and J by 4 bases, with 15 bases between them. The CDR3 sequence is 14 residues long.

The gene calls are TRBV6-6 and TRBJ2-1; 7 nucleotides agree with TRBD2. The germline V gene has CDR1 MNHNY and CDR2 SVGAGI (reference sequence). J gave up 3 bases and V 7 bases, and 9 bases lay outside the gene matches. The CDR3 spans 15 residues. CDR3 amino acids: CASIYLGGDYNEQFF. DNA for the CDR3: TGTGCCAGCATCTACCTGGGGGGGGACTACAATGAGCAGTTCTTC.

This rearrangement joins TRBV7-2 to TRBJ1-2; TRBD1 aligns across 9 bases. After removal of 5 bases from V and 6 bases from J, the junction contained 13 bases not matched to a gene. This CDR3 region has 16 residues. The germline CDR1 and CDR2 sequences are SGHTA and FQGNSA. The CDR3 spells CASSNRRDRDLDGYTF. The CDR3 region has the DNA TGTGCCAGCAGCAACCGTCGGGACAGGGATTTGGATGGCTACACCTTC.

This rearrangement joins TRBV11-1 to TRBJ1-6, with a tentative D call TRBD1 (5 bases). The CDR3 is 15 residues long. V was shortened by 5 bases and J by 6 bases, with 14 bases between the two germline ends. Germline CDR1 is SGHAT and CDR2 is FQDESV (reference sequence). The CDR3 loop is CASSALDRTNSPLHF. The CDR3 DNA is TGTGCCAGCAGCGCTTTAGACAGAACTAATTCACCCCTCCACTTT.

This clone was found once. The CDR3 DNA sequence: TGCGCCAGCAGCTTGGGGGGGTTAGACAATGAGCAGTTCTTC. Translation gives CASSLGGLDNEQFF. V and J are TRBV5-1 and TRBJ2-1, with D perhaps TRBD1 or TRBD2 (5 bases each). Germline CDR1 is SGHRS and CDR2 is YFSETQ. V lost 0 bases and J lost 5, with 9 bases in between. This CDR3 comprises 14 residues.

This chain connects TRBV9 to TRBJ2-7; 8 nucleotides align to TRBD2. After removal of 0 bases from V and 1 base from J, the junction contained 6 bases not matched to a gene. The length of the CDR3 is 16 residues. CDR1 SGDLS and CDR2 YYNGEE come from the germline V gene. As DNA, the CDR3 is TGTGCCAGCAGCGTAGGCCCAGCGGGGGCTTCCTACGAGCAGTACTTC. Its protein product is CASSVGPAGASYEQYF.